The 3 T cell receptor beta chains given below trace back to one sample, sequenced in a study of regulatory T cells in long-lasting Graves disease. Time point described: persistent/refractory GD, antithyroid drugs over 5 years with positive TRAb. Making the TCR library involved RNA that had been extracted from PBMCs. Construction of the TCR beta libraries employed iRepertoire HTBI primers in conjunction with Arm-PCR of CDR3 regions. TCRdb recomputed calls from the multiplex PCR reads with MiXCR, one row per CDR3 protein. The repertoire holds about 290,000 distinct CDR3 sequences, roughly a fifth seen once, with 56% in the top ten. The starting material was peripheral blood mononuclear cells (PBMCs), obtained when the disease was refractory, from a patient treated with antithyroid drugs. These receptors came from a female donor with Graves disease.

The genes are TRBV11-2 and TRBJ2-1, with TRBD2 matching 8 bases. Germline V gives CDR1 SGHAT, CDR2 FQNNGV. This CDR3 is 16 amino acids long. J was trimmed by 0 bases and V by 5 bases; bases with no gene match: 6. CDR3 nucleotide sequence: TGTGCCAGCAGCCCATCTAGCGGGCTCTCCTACAATGAGCAGTTCTTC. It codes for CASSPSSGLSYNEQFF.

As regards this clonotype: A clone one base away is much larger, so this may be a read error. No conserved phenylalanine or tryptophan ends this CDR3, so it is likely a read error. The rearrangement joins TRBV28 to TRBJ2-6; 7 bases agree with TRBD1. J lost 0 bases, V lost 5 bases, and 7 bases had no gene match. The CDR3 loop spans 17 amino acids. Germline V gives CDR1 MDHEN, CDR2 SYDVKM. CDR3 bases: TGTGCCAGCAGTCCGTCGACAGGGCTCTCTGGGGCCAACGTCCTGACTCTC. It codes for CASSPSTGLSGANVLTL.

This clonotype appeared a few times. The chain uses TRBV28 and TRBJ2-3, with TRBD2 matching over 9 bases. The ends lost 6 bases at V and 6 bases at J; junction bases unmatched: 19. Germline CDR1 reads MDHEN; CDR2 reads SYDVKM. The CDR3 runs to 18 residues. CDR3 loop: CASSVGAFSGGGADTQYF. In nucleotides, the CDR3 is TGTGCCAGCAGCGTAGGAGCCTTTAGCGGGGGCGGTGCGGATACGCAGTATTTT.